A selection of T cell receptor beta chains follows, all from one sample in a study of CD8 T cells in ankylosing spondylitis. TCRdb re-called the 5' RACE reads with MiXCR, one entry per CDR3 protein. The sample contains hundreds of thousands of distinct CDR3 sequences, approximately 20% of which appear only once. The specimen sequenced was blood, either unsorted or a sorted T cell fraction (not recorded which). The receptors stem from a male donor with ankylosing spondylitis or in good health (not recorded which). Each CDR3 is given with its conserved first and last residue. D genes are given only for firm matches. Size is omitted from some rows. Given values are once, few, many or a class for expanded clones.

v_gene,abundance,j_gene,d_gene,CDR3nt,CDR3aa
TRBV12-3/TRBV12-4,few,TRBJ2-7,-,TGTGCCAGCAGTTTCAGGGAGGTAGGTTACGAGCAGTACTTC,CASSFREVGYEQYF
TRBV11-2,few,TRBJ2-3,TRBD2,TGTGCCAGCAGCTCAACCCGAATTAGCGGGGGGGCAGGAGATACGCAGTATTTT,CASSSTRISGGAGDTQYF
TRBV20-1,-,TRBJ2-5,TRBD2,TGCAGTTTCTTGTTAGCGGGGCGGACCCGCGGTCCCCAAGAGACCCAGTACTTC,CSFLLAGRTRGPQETQYF
TRBV20-1,many,TRBJ2-1,-,TGCAGTGCTAGAGATGGGCAGGGAAGAGGTGATGAGCAGTTCTTC,CSARDGQGRGDEQFF
TRBV15,-,TRBJ2-1,TRBD1,TGTGCCACCAGTTCCGGGACAGGGAATGAGCAGTTCTTC,CATSSGTGNEQFF
TRBV7-2,-,TRBJ2-1,-,TGTGCCAGCAGCTTAGTTCTCTCGGGGCAGTTCTTC,CASSLVLSGQFF
TRBV7-9,few,TRBJ2-3,-,TGTGCCAGCAGCTTAAAAGTGGGAGAAGATACGCAGTATTTT,CASSLKVGEDTQYF
TRBV29-1,few,TRBJ2-1,-,TGCAGCGTTGTCTGGTTGGGCAATGAGCAGTTCTTC,CSVVWLGNEQFF
TRBV2,-,TRBJ2-7,TRBD2,TGTGCCAGCAGTGAAGCGCTTCGTGGGGGGGACTACGAGCAGTACTTC,CASSEALRGGDYEQYF
TRBV12-3/TRBV12-4,-,TRBJ1-2,-,TGTGCCAGCCGATGGGGAGTTAACTATGGCTACACCTTC,CASRWGVNYGYTF
TRBV7-2,-,TRBJ2-3,-,TGTGCCAGCAGCTTATCGGGCTACGCAGATACGCAGTATTTT,CASSLSGYADTQYF
TRBV7-2,-,TRBJ2-1,-,TGTGCCAGCAGCTCTACAGGACGTGAGCAGTTCTTC,CASSSTGREQFF
TRBV7-8,few,TRBJ2-1,-,TGTGCCAGCAGCTATCCGGGGGCGACGGATGAGCAGTTCTTC,CASSYPGATDEQFF
TRBV12-3/TRBV12-4,few,TRBJ2-7,-,TGTGCCAGCAGTGTCAGGGTTGACGAGCAGTACTTC,CASSVRVDEQYF
TRBV4-1,-,TRBJ2-7,TRBD1,TGCGCCAGCAGCCAAGATTCCGGGACAGGAGTTTACGAGCAGTACTTC,CASSQDSGTGVYEQYF
TRBV7-9,few,TRBJ2-7,-,TGTGCCAGCAGCGAACAGTTTTCCTACGAGCAGTACTTC,CASSEQFSYEQYF
TRBV12-3/TRBV12-4,few,TRBJ2-2,-,TGTGCCAGCAGTGACCCAACCCGGGGGGAGCTGTTTTTT,CASSDPTRGELFF
TRBV29-1,-,TRBJ2-1,-,TGCAGCGTTGAAGATATGGCGGGGCGAGACCAGTTCTTC,CSVEDMAGRDQFF
TRBV30,-,TRBJ2-7,-,TGTGCCTGGGAGGTGGACCGTTCCTACGAGCAGTACTTC,CAWEVDRSYEQYF
TRBV4-1,-,TRBJ2-7,TRBD2,TGCGCCAGCAGCCAAGATTCCCCGGGACTAGCCTACGAGCAGTACTTC,CASSQDSPGLAYEQYF
TRBV9,few,TRBJ2-1,TRBD1,TGTGCCAGCAGCGGGACAGGGGGCCGAAACCTCTTCAATGAGCAGTTCTTC,CASSGTGGRNLFNEQFF
TRBV4-1,-,TRBJ2-5,-,TGCGCCAGCAGCCATGGACAGTCCGAAGAGACCCAGTACTTC,CASSHGQSEETQYF
TRBV21-1,few,TRBJ1-5,-,TGTGCCGGACAGGGGGCAGGCAATCAGCCCCAGCATTTT,CAGQGAGNQPQHF
TRBV12-3/TRBV12-4,few,TRBJ2-1,-,TGTGCCAGCGGATCAATAAATGAGCAGTTCTTC,CASGSINEQFF
TRBV27,few,TRBJ1-5,-,TGTGCCAGCAGTAGGTTTGGGTACGGTAATCAGCCCCAGCATTTT,CASSRFGYGNQPQHF
TRBV6-1,few,TRBJ2-1,TRBD1,TGTGCAACCAGCGGACAGGGAGGACACAATGAGCAGTTCTTC,CATSGQGGHNEQFF
TRBV4-2,few,TRBJ2-1,-,TGTGCCAGCAGCCACTCCGAGGGGGGCTACAATGAGCAGTTCTTC,CASSHSEGGYNEQFF
TRBV11-1,-,TRBJ2-5,TRBD1,TGTGCCAGCAGCTCGAAGTCCGGGACAGAAAAAGAGACCCAGTACTTC,CASSSKSGTEKETQYF
TRBV7-9,few,TRBJ2-1,-,TGTGCCAGCACCCCTTCCCCCGAGATAAACAATGAGCAGTTCTTC,CASTPSPEINNEQFF
TRBV6-1,-,TRBJ2-1,TRBD2,TGTGCCAGCACCCCGGGACTAGCGAGGGATGAGCAGTTCTTC,CASTPGLARDEQFF
TRBV19,-,TRBJ2-2,TRBD1,TGTGCCAGTAGAGCTGACAGGGGGAACACCGGGGAGCTGTTTTTT,CASRADRGNTGELFF
TRBV6-1,-,TRBJ1-5,TRBD1,TGTGCCAGCAGTCCTCAAATCCAGGGGGCGTACCAGCATTTT,CASSPQIQGAYQHF
TRBV5-1,-,TRBJ2-1,-,TGCGCCAGCAGCTTGGGGGGAGGCCTGACACACTCGGGGAATGAGCAGTTCTTC,CASSLGGGLTHSGNEQFF
TRBV4-1,-,TRBJ2-2,TRBD1,TGCGCCAGCAGCCAAAGGCTAGACAGGGGGCTGAACACCGGGGAGCTGTTTTTT,CASSQRLDRGLNTGELFF
TRBV19,-,TRBJ2-1,TRBD2,TGTGCCAGTACCTCTTTCCGCGGGGGGGGTAATGAGCAGTTCTTC,CASTSFRGGGNEQFF
TRBV25-1,-,TRBJ2-3,-,TGTGCCAGCAGTGAGTTGGGATCGGATACGCAGTATTTT,CASSELGSDTQYF
TRBV10-3,few,TRBJ2-7,TRBD1,TGTGCCATCACCTCCCGGGACAGGGACTACGAGCAGTACTTC,CAITSRDRDYEQYF
TRBV4-1,-,TRBJ2-7,-,TGCGCCAGCAGCCAAGAAGGCGGGCGAGGGGCCTACTACGAGCAGTACTTC,CASSQEGGRGAYYEQYF
TRBV20-1,-,TRBJ2-3,-,TGCAGTGCTAGAGATCTCCGGAGGGCCACAGATACGCAGTATTTT,CSARDLRRATDTQYF
TRBV9,many,TRBJ2-7,-,TGTGCCAGCAGCGGGACAGACCCCCCCTACGAGCAGTACTTC,CASSGTDPPYEQYF
TRBV13,-,TRBJ2-7,-,TGTGCCAGCAGCATCGGGACAAAGGGCTACGAGCAGTACTTC,CASSIGTKGYEQYF
TRBV20-1,-,TRBJ2-7,TRBD2,TGCAGTGCTAGAGAACTAGCGGGGGGGTTCTACGAGCAGTACTTC,CSARELAGGFYEQYF